One sample yielded the 28 T cell receptor beta chains listed below, sequenced in a study of identical twins. TCRdb reprocessed the 5' RACE reads via MiXCR and lists one record per CDR3 protein. There are 450,000 or so distinct CDR3 sequences in the sample; 24% occur only once, and about 2.7% lies in the top ten. The same sample was also used in a study of T cells expressing NK-cell markers.

The specimen sequenced was CD4+ T cells sorted from blood. All receptors derive from a young woman in good health.

This clonotype was seen a handful of times. This rearrangement joins TRBV12-3 or TRBV12-4 to TRBJ2-1; maybe TRBD2 (5 bases). The V and J ends lost 5 bases and 0 bases respectively, with 17 bases between them. The CDR3 contains 17 residues. This CDR3 reads CASSPLWSGSSYNEQFF. The DNA for the CDR3 is TGTGCCAGCAGTCCCCTTTGGAGCGGAAGCTCCTACAATGAGCAGTTCTTC.

The chain carries TRBV20-1 and TRBJ2-7; TRBD1 is a possible D gene (5 bases). In germline, CDR1 is DFQATT, CDR2 SNEGSKA (reference sequence). Deletions cut 6 bases from V and 1 base from J, with 10 bases between. The CDR3 length is 12 residues. CDR3 bases: TGCAGTGCAGGGGCACTGTCCTACGAGCAGTACTTC. It specifies CSAGALSYEQYF.

The chain recombines TRBV2 with TRBJ2-7; weak D call: TRBD2 (6 bases). The CDR3 length is 13 residues. Per the germline V gene, CDR1 is SNHLY and CDR2 is FYNNEI. V was pared by 1 base and J by 6 bases, with 10 bases between. The CDR3 DNA follows: TGTGCCAGCAGTGAAGACAGCGGGCTCGAGCAGTACTTC. Translating gives CASSEDSGLEQYF.

The chain is built from TRBV5-6 and TRBJ2-1, with D perhaps being TRBD1 or TRBD2 (5 bases each). From germline, CDR1 is SGHDT and CDR2 YYEEEE. CDR3 length: 15 amino acids. V was cut by 3 bases and J by 0 bases, with 10 bases left in between. The CDR3 coding sequence is TGTGCCAGCAGCTGGGGGAAGAGCTCCTACAATGAGCAGTTCTTC. As protein: CASSWGKSSYNEQFF.

The chain employs TRBV25-1 and TRBJ1-3; D not resolved. The CDR3 runs 14 residues. Trimming shortened V by 6 bases and J by 0 bases, and 9 bases separated the two germline ends. Germline V gene lookup returns CDR1 MGHDK and CDR2 SYGVNS. The CDR3 DNA is TGTGCCAGCAGCCTCCAGAGCTCTGGAAACACCATATATTTT. Encoded protein: CASSLQSSGNTIYF.

This clonotype was seen a handful of times. The chain combines TRBV18 with TRBJ2-3; the match to TRBD2 covers 8 bases. The CDR3 has 16 amino acids. Germline lookup yields CDR1 KGHSH and CDR2 LQKENI. J lost 2 bases, V lost 7 bases, and 11 bases had no gene match. The CDR3 region is CASFPRASGLTDTQYF. CDR3 in DNA: TGTGCCAGCTTCCCTCGGGCTAGCGGGCTCACAGATACGCAGTATTTT. Looking up the rest from reference TRBV18 and TRBJ2-3 gives the full variable domain: NAGVMQNPRHLVRRRGQEARLRCSPMKGHSHVYWYRQLPEEGLKFMVYLQKENIIDESGMPKERFSAEFPKEGPSILRIQQVVRGDSAAYFCASFPRASGLTDTQYFGPGTRLTVL.

In this sample, this clonotype turned up a few times. V gene TRBV27 combines with J gene TRBJ1-2; 7 positions match TRBD1. The CDR3 totals 14 residues. Germline V lookup: CDR1 MNHEY, CDR2 SMNVEV (reference sequence). J lost 2 bases, V lost 3 bases, and 3 bases had no gene match. CDR3 nucleotides: TGTGCCAGCAGTTTCCTGGGACAGAACTATGGCTACACCTTC. Encoded protein: CASSFLGQNYGYTF.

The rearrangement uses TRBV11-2 and TRBJ2-1; TRBD2 is a possible D gene (5 bases). Trimming removed 5 bases from V and 9 bases from J, with 14 bases in between. Germline V CDR1 and CDR2: SGHAT, FQNNGV. The CDR3 totals 13 residues. CDR3 DNA sequence: TGTGCCAGCAGCCTGAGGGAGTCTGGTGAGCAGTTCTTC. Translating it yields CASSLRESGEQFF.

This clonotype has a handful of counts. The V gene is TRBV12-3 or TRBV12-4, the J gene TRBJ2-1; 11 nucleotides line up with TRBD2. The CDR3 spans 15 residues. Trimming removed 8 bases from V and 7 bases from J; junction bases left unmatched: 10. The CDR3 nucleotides read TGTGCCAGCTCCCCTAGGGGACTAGCGGCTAATGAGCAGTTCTTC. This encodes CASSPRGLAANEQFF.

This clonotype was seen only a few times. The chain joins TRBV20-1 to TRBJ2-4; TRBD2 might be the D (6 bases). This CDR3 has 15 residues. Trimming removed 5 bases from V and 1 base from J, with 15 bases in between. The germline V gene encodes CDR1 DFQATT and CDR2 SNEGSKA (reference sequence). The CDR3 bases are TGCAGTGCTTATGACCTAAGCGGGGCCAAAAACATTCAGTACTTC. Translating it yields CSAYDLSGAKNIQYF.

This clonotype was found a few times. The chain has TRBV10-3 and TRBJ1-2, with 7 positions matching TRBD1. This CDR3 is built from 13 residues. Per germline, CDR1 ENHRY and CDR2 SYGVKD. Losses at the gene ends were 5 bases for V and 2 bases for J; bases not matched to a gene: 2. CDR3 region: CAISMGQNYGYTF. CDR3 coding DNA: TGTGCCATCAGTATGGGACAGAACTATGGCTACACCTTC.

This clonotype has a handful of counts. The chain links TRBV29-1 to TRBJ2-1; TRBD1 is a possible D gene (5 bases). Germline V CDR1 and CDR2: SQVTM, ANQGSEA. The germline V and J ends were trimmed by 7 bases and 9 bases, with 22 bases remaining between them. This CDR3 is built from 14 residues. The CDR3 DNA follows: TGCAGCGGTTCCCCCTCAGGGTTTTCAAGTGAGCAGTTCTTC. The encoded protein is CSGSPSGFSSEQFF.

J is TRBJ2-7 and V is TRBV28; 9 positions agree with TRBD1. Germline V CDR1 and CDR2: MDHEN, SYDVKM. The J segment lost 2 bases and the V segment lost 8 bases, leaving 13 bases of the junction unmatched. This CDR3 region has 16 residues. The CDR3 here is CASALAGQGFPYEQYF. The CDR3 DNA reads as TGTGCCAGCGCCTTGGCGGGACAGGGATTTCCCTACGAGCAGTACTTC.

In nucleotides, the CDR3 is TGTGCCATCAGGGTGGCCCCGAACACCGGGGAGCTGTTTTTT. This encodes CAIRVAPNTGELFF. The chain carries TRBV10-3 and TRBJ2-2; D not resolved. Germline-derived CDR1 and CDR2 are ENHRY and SYGVKD. Trimming took 6 bases from V and 0 from J, leaving 8 bases between them. This CDR3 contains 14 residues.

This clonotype was observed a handful of times. J is TRBJ2-1 and V is TRBV10-3; D might be TRBD1 or TRBD2, each matching 5 bases. The CDR3 is 12 amino acids. Germline CDR1 and CDR2: ENHRY and SYGVKD. Trimming removed 3 bases from V and 7 bases from J, with 7 bases in between. The CDR3 sequence: CAISEWGNEQFF. In nucleotides, the CDR3 is TGTGCCATCAGTGAATGGGGGAATGAGCAGTTCTTC.

Remarks on this clonotype: Germline and junction disagree at one end, which may indicate a read error. The CDR3 sequence: CACSRSRLEGSNNEQFF. The DNA for the CDR3 is TGTGCCTGCAGTCGATCCAGGCTAGAGGGCTCGAACAATGAGCAGTTCTTC. This chain joins TRBV12-3 or TRBV12-4 and TRBJ2-1, with D possibly TRBD2 on 5 matching bases. This CDR3 is 17 amino acids long.

This clonotype was picked up a small number of times. The chain couples TRBV19 to TRBJ2-3, with TRBD1 matching 7 bases. Germline V gene data show CDR1 as LNHDA and CDR2 as SQIVND (reference sequence). The CDR3 contains 17 residues. J lost 3 bases, V lost 1 base, and 10 bases had no gene match. CDR3 residues: CASSIGLGTATTDTQYF. For the CDR3, the DNA is TGTGCCAGTAGTATAGGTCTCGGGACAGCAACTACAGATACGCAGTATTTT.

This clonotype was picked up a small number of times. The chain carries TRBV6-5 and TRBJ2-1; possibly TRBD2 for D (6 bases). The CDR3 has 15 amino acids. The V end was cut by 0 bases, the J end by 13 bases, with 19 bases between. Germline CDR1 is MNHEY and CDR2 is SVGAGI. The CDR3 sequence is CASSYSMGRRELQFF. The CDR3 DNA sequence: TGTGCCAGCAGTTACTCGATGGGTAGGAGGGAACTACAGTTCTTC.

This clonotype appeared many times. The V gene is TRBV4-2, the J gene TRBJ2-1; 10 positions match TRBD2. There are 15 residues in the CDR3. Losses at the gene ends were 0 bases for V and 8 bases for J; bases not matched to a gene: 4. Germline CDR1 LGHNA, CDR2 YNFKEQ. The CDR3, as DNA: TGTGCCAGCAGCCAAGAGGGCAGCGGGAGGGATGAGCAGTTCTTC. It codes for CASSQEGSGRDEQFF.

The chain couples TRBV7-8 to TRBJ2-3, with 9 nucleotides matching TRBD1. V was pared by 4 bases and J by 4 bases, with 9 bases of the junction left unmatched. Germline loops: CDR1 SGHVS, CDR2 FQNEAQ. The CDR3 totals 16 residues. CDR3 sequence: CASSSPGQGLADTQYF. The CDR3 region has the DNA TGTGCCAGCAGCTCACCGGGACAGGGATTGGCAGATACGCAGTATTTT.

J is TRBJ2-3 and V is TRBV10-2, with D possibly being TRBD2 (5 bases). The length of the CDR3 is 12 residues. Trimming took 6 bases from V and 10 from J, leaving 14 bases between them. In germline, CDR1 is WSHSY, CDR2 SAAADI. CDR3 residues: CASSLLVNSQYF. CDR3 coding DNA: TGCGCCAGCAGCCTACTAGTGAATTCGCAGTATTTT.

This chain uses TRBV7-2 with TRBJ2-7; 10 bases line up with TRBD2. After removal of 5 bases from V and 2 bases from J, the junction contained 6 bases not matched to a gene. The CDR3 is 15 residues long. Germline CDR1 is SGHTA and CDR2 is FQGNSA. CDR3 DNA sequence: TGTGCCAGCAGCCGGACTAGCGGCGCGACCTACGAGCAGTACTTC. Its translation is CASSRTSGATYEQYF.

The V gene is TRBV5-1, the J gene TRBJ1-1, with D possibly matching TRBD1 (5 bases). The CDR3 covers 14 residues. V was clipped by 2 bases and J by 0 bases, with 8 bases between them. The germline CDR1 and CDR2 sequences are SGHRS and YFSETQ. The CDR3 is CASSLQVLNTEAFF. The CDR3 DNA follows: TGCGCCAGCAGCTTACAGGTCCTGAACACTGAAGCTTTCTTT.

The chain links TRBV20-1 to TRBJ1-6; 7 nucleotides align to TRBD1. The V and J ends lost 6 bases and 2 bases, in that order; junction bases with no gene match: 4. The CDR3 is 14 amino acids. Per germline, CDR1 DFQATT and CDR2 SNEGSKA (reference sequence). The CDR3 is CSARGTAYNSPLHF. CDR3 DNA sequence: TGCAGTGCGCGGGGGACAGCCTATAATTCACCCCTCCACTTT.

The chain uses TRBV7-3 and TRBJ2-1, with 12 bases fitting TRBD2. J gave up 10 bases and V 5 bases, and 9 bases lay outside the gene matches. The CDR3 has 15 amino acids. CDR1 SGHTA and CDR2 FQGTGA come from the germline V gene. The CDR3 DNA sequence: TGTGCCAGCAGCCTGACTAGCGGGGGTTCCAGGGAGCAGTTCTTC. Residues: CASSLTSGGSREQFF. The variable domain in full, with the rest retrieved from reference TRBV7-3 and TRBJ2-1, is GAGVSQTPSNKVTEKGKYVELRCDPISGHTALYWYRQSLGQGPEFLIYFQGTGAADDSGLPNDRFFAVRPEGSVSTLKIQRTERGDSAVYLCASSLTSGGSREQFFGPGTRLTVL.

This rearrangement joins TRBV5-1 to TRBJ2-7; D is unresolved. Trimming stripped 0 bases from V and 5 bases from J, with 12 bases between. The germline CDR1 and CDR2 sequences are SGHRS and YFSETQ. There are 14 residues in the CDR3. CDR3 sequence reads: CASSLGPSSNEQYF. The CDR3 DNA reads TGCGCCAGCAGCTTGGGTCCCAGTAGCAACGAGCAGTACTTC.

CDR3 nucleotide sequence: TGCAGTGCTAGCCGGGACAGTGTTATCTACGAGCAGTACTTC. Its translation: CSASRDSVIYEQYF. The rearrangement links TRBV20-1 to TRBJ2-7; TRBD1 aligns across 7 bases. CDR3 size: 14 residues. CDR1 DFQATT and CDR2 SNEGSKA come from the germline V gene (reference sequence). V lost 3 bases, J lost 3 bases, and 8 bases stayed unmatched.

At least ten counts were recorded for this clonotype. V and J are TRBV29-1 and TRBJ2-3, with 8 bases fitting TRBD2. Germline assignment: CDR1 SQVTM and CDR2 ANQGSEA. With V trimmed by 8 bases and J by 6 bases, 10 bases remained unmatched. This CDR3 is 13 amino acids long. The CDR3 loop is CSYPSGRTDTQYF. The CDR3 nucleotides are TGCAGCTACCCCAGCGGGAGAACGGATACGCAGTATTTT.